Following are 5 T cell receptor beta chains from one sample sequenced in a study of CD8+ T cells in alopecia areata. In each case, RNA was isolated and then reverse transcribed into cDNA as the sequencing template. TCRdb keeps only in-frame clones here, not all; method: immunoSEQ multiplex PCR. The data contain about 120,000 clones, around 56% of them singletons. The treatment is: oral pan-JAK inhibitor, 5-10 mg twice daily. Sequences were derived from CD4+ T cells sorted from blood, sampled at week 4, from a patient treated with tofacitinib. The receptor set was obtained from a human donor with alopecia areata.

This clone was detected a few times. The V call is TRBV2, the J call TRBJ1-3, with D possibly matching TRBD1 (5 bases). CDR1 and CDR2 from the germline V gene are SNHLY and FYNNEI. V lost 6 bases, J lost 1 base, and 13 bases lay in between. This CDR3 contains 15 residues. The CDR3 DNA reads TGTGCCAGCAGATACCACGAGGGGTCTGGAAACACCATATATTTT. Protein sequence: CASRYHEGSGNTIYF.

The rearrangement joins TRBV30 to TRBJ1-1, with D maybe TRBD1 (6 bases). V lost 5 bases and J 6 bases, leaving 19 bases between the germline ends. Looked up from germline, CDR1 is GTSNPN and CDR2 is SVGIG (reference sequence). The CDR3 is 14 amino acids. CDR3 region: CAWSLDGGLSEAFF. CDR3 DNA sequence: TGTGCCTGGTCCTTGGACGGGGGGCTGTCTGAAGCTTTCTTT. Variable domain in full (rest from reference TRBV30 and TRBJ1-1): SQTIHQWPATLVQPVGSPLSLECTVEGTSNPNLYWYRQAAGRGLQLLFYSVGIGQISSEVPQNLSASRPQDRQFILSSKKLLLSDSGFYLCAWSLDGGLSEAFFGQGTRLTVV.

This clone was counted a few times. The chain is built from TRBV4-1 and TRBJ1-2, with D tentatively TRBD1 (5 bases). Germline V gene lookup returns CDR1 MGHRA and CDR2 YSYEKL. V shed 6 bases and J shed 0 bases, with 14 bases lying between them. The CDR3 totals 15 residues. CDR3 in amino acids: CASRQPGGSNYGYTF. The CDR3 DNA reads TGCGCCAGCAGGCAGCCGGGGGGATCTAACTATGGCTACACCTTC.

The V call is TRBV6-1, the J call TRBJ1-4; perhaps TRBD1 as D (6 bases). The length of the CDR3 is 14 residues. The ends were cut back, 6 bases at V and 4 bases at J, with 12 bases in the middle. From germline, CDR1 is MNHNS and CDR2 SASEGT. The CDR3 DNA follows: TGTGCCAGCAGACAGGGCTCGGTTAATGAAAAACTGTTTTTT. Its protein product is CASRQGSVNEKLFF.

The chain has TRBV5-4 and TRBJ2-7; D is tentatively TRBD1 or TRBD2 (5 bases each). V was pared by 0 bases and J by 6 bases, with 7 bases between. The CDR3 has 12 amino acids. The germline CDR1 and CDR2 sequences are SGHNT and YYREEE (reference sequence). Here the CDR3 reads CASSLGDGEQYF. For the CDR3, the DNA is TGTGCCAGCAGCTTGGGGGACGGCGAGCAGTACTTC.